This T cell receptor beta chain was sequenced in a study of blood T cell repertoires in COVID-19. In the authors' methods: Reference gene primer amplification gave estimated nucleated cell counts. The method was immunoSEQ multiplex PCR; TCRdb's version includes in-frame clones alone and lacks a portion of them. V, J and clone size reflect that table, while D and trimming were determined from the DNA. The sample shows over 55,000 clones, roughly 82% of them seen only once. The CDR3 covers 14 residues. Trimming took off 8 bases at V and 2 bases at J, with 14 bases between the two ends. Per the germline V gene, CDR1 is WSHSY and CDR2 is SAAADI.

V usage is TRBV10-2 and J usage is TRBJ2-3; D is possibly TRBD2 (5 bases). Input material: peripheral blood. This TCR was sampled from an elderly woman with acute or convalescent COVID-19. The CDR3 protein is CASRTPLATDTQYF. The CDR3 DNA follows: TGCGCCAGCCGAACTCCGCTAGCCACAGATACGCAGTATTTT.